Listed here are 31 T cell receptor beta chains from one sample, sequenced in a study of T-cell reconstitution after alpha-beta-depleted transplantation in children. The TCRbeta library was prepared with unique molecular identifiers. TCRdb called the PCR reads again in MiXCR, with one record for every CDR3 protein. The sample shows approximately 83,000 distinct CDR3 sequences, 12% of them seen only once. The sample in question was PBMCs from the stem cell graft donor, obtained from the stem cell graft. These receptors were collected from a human donor who donated a stem cell graft to a child with inherited bone marrow failure.

DNA of the CDR3: TGTGCCAGCAGCCAAGAGCTACTAGCGGGAGGGGCTGTCGAGCAGTACTTC. It codes for CASSQELLAGGAVEQYF. V usage is TRBV4-2 and J usage is TRBJ2-7; 13 nucleotides align to TRBD2. The CDR3 contains 17 residues. V gave up 0 bases and J gave up 6 bases; unmatched junction bases: 8. Germline V lookup: CDR1 LGHNA, CDR2 YNFKEQ.

This clonotype was seen ten or more times. CDR3 sequence reads: CASSLTSGGWNIQYF. For the CDR3, the DNA is TGTGCCAGCAGCTTGACTAGCGGAGGCTGGAACATTCAGTACTTC. The V and J genes are TRBV5-6 and TRBJ2-4; 8 bases match TRBD2. Germline CDR1 SGHDT, CDR2 YYEEEE. With 1 base clipped from V and 7 bases from J, the junction kept 7 bases outside the gene matches. The length of the CDR3 is 15 residues. The whole variable domain, remainder taken from reference TRBV5-6 and TRBJ2-4, is DAGVTQSPTHLIKTRGQQVTLRCSPKSGHDTVSWYQQALGQGPQFIFQYYEEEERQRGNFPDRFSGHQFPNYSSELNVNALLLGDSALYLCASSLTSGGWNIQYFGAGTRLSVL.

This chain uses TRBV27 with TRBJ1-1; TRBD1 is a possible D gene (5 bases). The CDR3 extends over 14 amino acids. The V end lost 5 bases, the J end lost 0 bases, and 10 bases lay between the germline ends. Germline V gene lookup returns CDR1 MNHEY and CDR2 SMNVEV (reference sequence). The CDR3 sequence is CASSVKGMNTEAFF. The CDR3 region has the DNA TGTGCCAGCAGTGTTAAGGGGATGAACACTGAAGCTTTCTTT.

In this sample, this clonotype turned up many times. This rearrangement joins TRBV20-1 to TRBJ2-3; TRBD1 is a possible D gene (5 bases). Trimming pared 5 bases from V and 3 bases from J, leaving 21 bases between. The CDR3 runs to 16 residues. Germline V lookup: CDR1 DFQATT, CDR2 SNEGSKA (reference sequence). The CDR3 DNA follows: TGCAGTGCTCAGGCAGGGCTTCGAGCACAGACAGATACGCAGTATTTT. Translated: CSAQAGLRAQTDTQYF.

This clonotype was seen at least ten times. The chain's CDR3 is CASSKLAGLNEQFF. In DNA, the CDR3 is TGTGCCAGCAGTAAACTAGCGGGACTAAATGAGCAGTTCTTC. This sequence joins TRBV6-5 and TRBJ2-1; 10 bases agree with TRBD2. The germline V gene encodes CDR1 MNHEY and CDR2 SVGAGI. Trimming took 5 bases from V and 7 from J; bases not matched to a gene: 5. CDR3 length: 14 amino acids.

This chain connects TRBV18 to TRBJ2-1; 9 nucleotides match TRBD2. The ends lost 3 bases at V and 8 bases at J; junction bases unmatched: 5. The CDR3 has 14 residues. Germline-derived CDR1 and CDR2 are KGHSH and LQKENI. The chain's CDR3 is CASSPRREGHEQFF. DNA of the CDR3: TGTGCCAGCTCACCTCGGCGGGAGGGCCATGAGCAGTTCTTC.

The DNA of the CDR3 is TGTGCCTGGAATCGGGACACTGGAAACACCATATATTTT. This sequence encodes CAWNRDTGNTIYF. The genes are TRBV30 and TRBJ1-3, with D possibly matching TRBD1 (6 bases). Germline lookup yields CDR1 GTSNPN and CDR2 SVGIG (reference sequence). The V end was cut by 4 bases, the J end by 2 bases, with 9 bases between. The CDR3 sequence is 13 residues long.

In this sample, this clonotype turned up many times. J is TRBJ2-3 and V is TRBV6-1, with 7 nucleotides matching TRBD1. The junction had 8 bases not matched to a gene; V was cut back by 6 bases and J by 5 bases. Germline V lookup: CDR1 MNHNS, CDR2 SASEGT. This CDR3 region has 14 residues. The CDR3 loop reads CASSSRQGQDTQYF. CDR3 DNA: TGTGCCAGCAGCTCCCGACAGGGCCAAGATACGCAGTATTTT.

This clonotype has ten or more counts. CDR3 residues: CASSLIMGRDGELFF. The CDR3 nucleotides read TGTGCCAGCAGTTTAATAATGGGCAGAGACGGGGAGCTGTTTTTT. The chain couples TRBV27 to TRBJ2-2; D unclear. The V gene's germline CDR1 is MNHEY and CDR2 SMNVEV (reference sequence). This CDR3 contains 15 residues. V lost 2 bases, J lost 7 bases, and 14 bases lay in between.

Ten or more counts support this clonotype. The chain couples TRBV12-3 or TRBV12-4 to TRBJ2-2; D is unclear. The CDR3 has 16 residues. With 8 bases removed from V and 4 bases from J, the gap between germline ends came to 20 bases. In nucleotides, the CDR3 is TGTGCCAGCGGCTACTTAGGTGGGGTGGTCACCGGGGAGCTGTTTTTT. Its protein product is CASGYLGGVVTGELFF.

This clonotype has ten or more counts. V usage is TRBV7-9 and J usage is TRBJ1-2; D not resolved. The CDR3 runs to 11 residues. Germline loops: CDR1 SEHNR, CDR2 FQNEAQ (reference sequence). Trimming removed 11 bases at V and 4 bases at J, with 11 bases between. CDR3 nucleotides: TGTGCCGGGAGCACACTCTATGGCTACACCTTC. Translation: CAGSTLYGYTF.

Many counts were recorded for this clonotype. V gene TRBV28 combines with J gene TRBJ1-2; 9 bases match TRBD1. The V gene end was trimmed by 6 bases and the J gene end by 5 bases; junction bases not matched to a gene: 7. This CDR3 contains 14 residues. The germline CDR1 and CDR2 sequences are MDHEN and SYDVKM. CDR3 coding DNA: TGTGCCAGCAGCCCGGGACAGGGCGGGTATGGCTACACCTTC. Translated: CASSPGQGGYGYTF.

This clonotype was counted ten times or more. The chain uses TRBV20-1 and TRBJ2-3, with 7 bases that match TRBD2. The junction had 3 bases not matched to a gene; V was cut back by 4 bases and J by 2 bases. The germline CDR1 and CDR2 sequences are DFQATT and SNEGSKA (reference sequence). This CDR3 is built from 13 residues. CDR3 loop: CSATSGFTDTQYF. CDR3 DNA sequence: TGCAGTGCTACTAGCGGATTCACAGATACGCAGTATTTT.

This clonotype was detected ten times or more. CDR3 sequence (DNA): TGCGCCAGCAGCTTGTCTGGAGACGGGGAGACCCAGTACTTC. Protein product: CASSLSGDGETQYF. The V gene is TRBV5-1, the J gene TRBJ2-5; no clear D gene. The CDR3 is made up of 14 amino acids. V was pared by 1 base and J by 5 bases, with 12 bases between. Germline CDR1 reads SGHRS; CDR2 reads YFSETQ. Full variable domain (missing parts from reference TRBV5-1 and TRBJ2-5): KAGVTQTPRYLIKTRGQQVTLSCSPISGHRSVSWYQQTPGQGLQFLFEYFSETQRNKGNFPGRFSGRQFSNSRSEMNVSTLELGDSALYLCASSLSGDGETQYFGPGTRLLVL.

This clonotype was counted a single time. CDR3 coding DNA: TGTGCCAGCAGCTTGGTGAGACGTGGGAACACTGAAGCTTTCTTT. Translated: CASSLVRRGNTEAFF. The chain couples TRBV5-6 to TRBJ1-1; no clear D gene. Germline V gene lookup returns CDR1 SGHDT and CDR2 YYEEEE. The CDR3 covers 15 residues. V was trimmed by 0 bases and J by 1 base, leaving 10 bases between them.

This clonotype has at least ten counts. The rearrangement joins TRBV6-2 or TRBV6-3 to TRBJ2-1, with 13 bases matching TRBD2. Losses at the gene ends were 6 bases for V and 9 bases for J; bases not matched to a gene: 8. The germline gives CDR1 MNHEY, CDR2 SVGEGT. The CDR3 length is 15 residues. CDR3 residues: CASRLAGGPIREQFF. Written as DNA, the CDR3 is TGTGCCAGCAGACTAGCGGGAGGGCCAATACGTGAGCAGTTCTTC.

At least ten counts were recorded for this clonotype. This rearrangement joins TRBV28 to TRBJ2-7; tentative D call: TRBD2 (6 bases). This CDR3 has 16 residues. V lost 3 bases to trimming and J lost 3 bases, with 18 bases between them. The germline gives CDR1 MDHEN, CDR2 SYDVKM. This chain's CDR3 is CASSFPPGTYIYEQYF. The CDR3 DNA reads TGTGCCAGCAGTTTTCCTCCTGGGACTTACATCTACGAGCAGTACTTC.

This clonotype was recorded many times. The rearrangement links TRBV10-3 to TRBJ2-1, with 9 bases matching TRBD1. J gave up 5 bases and V 5 bases, and 4 bases lay outside the gene matches. The CDR3 is 14 residues long. CDR1 and CDR2 (germline): ENHRY, SYGVKD. CDR3 sequence reads: CAISRTGEDNEQFF. As DNA, the CDR3 is TGTGCCATCAGTAGGACAGGGGAGGACAATGAGCAGTTCTTC.

The sample holds a few counts of this clonotype. This may be a read error: a much more frequent sequence differs by one nucleotide. The rearrangement uses TRBV15 and TRBJ1-2; 8 nucleotides agree with TRBD1. V lost 5 bases and J lost 2; bases outside the gene matches: 10. Per germline, CDR1 LNHNV and CDR2 YYDKDF (reference sequence). This CDR3 spans 16 amino acids. CDR3 in DNA: TGTGCCACCAGCGGAGGCCGACAGGGGACGAACTATGGCTACACCTTC. This gives the protein CATSGGRQGTNYGYTF.

This clonotype was counted at least ten times. The CDR3 DNA reads TGTGCCACCCGGAATTCCGGGACGAGCTCCTACGAGCAGTACTTC. This sequence encodes CATRNSGTSSYEQYF. The V gene is TRBV3-1, the J gene TRBJ2-7; either TRBD1 or TRBD2 may fit D (5 bases each). The CDR3 spans 15 residues. Trimming removed 10 bases from V and 0 bases from J, with 19 bases in between. Looked up from germline, CDR1 is LGHDT and CDR2 is YNNKEL (reference sequence).

This clonotype was observed many times. The rearrangement links TRBV7-2 to TRBJ1-4; 8 bases line up with TRBD1. The germline CDR1 and CDR2 sequences are SGHTA and FQGNSA. The CDR3 totals 16 residues. With V trimmed by 4 bases and J by 7 bases, 11 bases remained unmatched. CDR3 sequence: CASSSKQGAKGEKLFF. CDR3 bases: TGTGCCAGCAGCTCGAAGCAGGGGGCTAAGGGTGAAAAACTGTTTTTT.

The V and J genes are TRBV5-1 and TRBJ2-7; 7 nucleotides match TRBD1. The CDR3 has 14 residues. J gave up 1 base and V 2 bases, and 3 bases lay outside the gene matches. CDR1 is SGHRS, CDR2 YFSETQ, per germline. In DNA, the CDR3 is TGCGCCAGCAGCTTTGCGGACAGGTCCTACGAGCAGTACTTC. It is translated as CASSFADRSYEQYF.

The DNA of the CDR3 is TGTGCCAGCAGTCCGACCGGGGTCCCTCGAAACACCATATATTTT. It specifies CASSPTGVPRNTIYF. The chain employs TRBV2 and TRBJ1-3; D gene unclear. The CDR3 spans 15 residues. The germline V gene encodes CDR1 SNHLY and CDR2 FYNNEI. Trimming removed 5 bases at V and 5 bases at J, with 16 bases between.

The chain carries TRBV19 and TRBJ2-1; D not resolved. Germline CDR1 reads LNHDA; CDR2 reads SQIVND (reference sequence). This CDR3 comprises 13 residues. Trimming cost V 5 bases and J 6 bases, with 11 bases left between them. The CDR3: CASSLSDSNEQFF. Here the CDR3 DNA reads TGTGCCAGTAGTCTATCGGATTCCAATGAGCAGTTCTTC.

This clonotype appeared many times. This chain links TRBV5-4 with TRBJ2-1; 12 bases fit TRBD2. Trimming cost V 1 base and J 7 bases; bases outside gene matches: 6. This CDR3 region has 16 residues. Germline CDR1 reads SGHNT; CDR2 reads YYREEE (reference sequence). CDR3 nucleotides: TGTGCCAGCAGCTTGCCTAGCGGGAGGGCCACGAATGAGCAGTTCTTC. Protein product: CASSLPSGRATNEQFF.

This clonotype occurred many times. The chain combines TRBV9 with TRBJ1-1; D unclear. Deletions cut 4 bases from V and 11 bases from J, with 18 bases between. Per the germline V gene, CDR1 is SGDLS and CDR2 is YYNGEE. This CDR3 is built from 13 residues. Here the CDR3 DNA reads TGTGCCAGCAGCCCCTTCGGGTCGCTCGCGGCTTTCTTT. The encoded protein is CASSPFGSLAAFF.

In this sample, this clonotype turned up many times. The chain links TRBV4-3 to TRBJ2-3; the D gene is possibly TRBD2 (7 bases). The germline V gene encodes CDR1 LGHNA and CDR2 YSLEER. Trimming took off 0 bases at V and 2 bases at J, with 12 bases between the two ends. This CDR3 spans 16 amino acids. CDR3 amino acids: CASSQDWGGYTDTQYF. The CDR3 DNA sequence: TGCGCCAGCAGCCAAGATTGGGGGGGCTACACAGATACGCAGTATTTT.

This clonotype was recorded at least ten times. As DNA, the CDR3 is TGCAGTGCTGCGGCGGGGGGCCCAGGCACGCAGTATTTT. Translating gives CSAAAGGPGTQYF. This chain uses TRBV20-1 with TRBJ2-3; 8 nucleotides agree with TRBD2. CDR1 is DFQATT, CDR2 SNEGSKA, per germline (reference sequence). The CDR3 is 13 residues long. Unmatched junction bases numbered 10, after V lost 5 bases and J lost 9 bases.

The sample holds many counts of this clonotype. J is TRBJ2-1 and V is TRBV5-1; 7 nucleotides match TRBD2. Germline CDR1 reads SGHRS; CDR2 reads YFSETQ. The CDR3 length is 17 residues. Trimming at V came to 6 bases and at J to 6 bases, leaving 18 bases not matched to a gene. The CDR3 reads CASNFLPTAGEGNEQFF. Written as DNA, the CDR3 is TGCGCCAGCAACTTTCTACCGACGGCGGGAGAGGGCAATGAGCAGTTCTTC.

This clonotype was seen repeatedly, ten times or more. The chain uses TRBV5-1 and TRBJ2-2; D might be TRBD1 (6 bases). Germline V gene lookup returns CDR1 SGHRS and CDR2 YFSETQ. The CDR3 runs to 16 residues. V was clipped by 0 bases and J by 4 bases, with 13 bases between them. In DNA, the CDR3 is TGCGCCAGCAGCTTGGTCCTAACAGGGTCCACCGGGGAGCTGTTTTTT. It translates to CASSLVLTGSTGELFF.

The chain joins TRBV7-3 to TRBJ1-1, with D possibly being TRBD1 (5 bases). V gave up 5 bases and J gave up 5 bases, with 15 bases separating them. CDR1 SGHTA and CDR2 FQGTGA come from the germline V gene. This CDR3 has 14 residues. The CDR3 sequence: CASSDYQGPTEAFF. The DNA for the CDR3 is TGTGCCAGCAGCGATTATCAGGGCCCAACTGAAGCTTTCTTT. The full variable domain, completed using reference TRBV7-3 and TRBJ1-1, is GAGVSQTPSNKVTEKGKYVELRCDPISGHTALYWYRQSLGQGPEFLIYFQGTGAADDSGLPNDRFFAVRPEGSVSTLKIQRTERGDSAVYLCASSDYQGPTEAFFGQGTRLTVV.